The clone carrying this T cell receptor beta chain came up many times. Its antigen remains unknown. The entry originates in a study of Graves' ophthalmopathy and Graves' hyperthyroidism. Across the study: At initial diagnosis, peripheral blood was obtained, and this preceded any treatment.

Amplified material comprised TCR beta CDR3 regions derived from RNA transcripts. Investigators did first-round RT-PCR with HTBI primers, then second-round multiplex PCR. MiXCR, run by TCRdb on the multiplex PCR reads, gives a single entry per CDR3 protein. The sample holds hundreds of thousands of distinct CDR3 sequences, roughly 20% seen once. This CDR3 region has 14 residues. V lost 5 bases, J lost 4 bases, and 11 bases lay in between. The germline V gene encodes CDR1 LNHDA and CDR2 SQIVND (reference sequence). Calling hyperthyroidism stable required that no ophthalmopathy show up within 18 months of follow-up. General study results and limits: Ophthalmopathy progression was predicted with about 71% sensitivity and about 72% specificity. In blood, most expanded thyroid clonotypes above 0.001 frequency were also detected.

The clonotype comes from a woman under 30 with stable Graves' hyperthyroidism. Sequencing input: peripheral blood. V and J are TRBV19 and TRBJ2-2; D is undetermined. This chain's CDR3 is CASSLSLGTGELFF. The CDR3 DNA sequence: TGTGCCAGTAGTCTCTCCTTGGGCACCGGGGAGCTGTTTTTT.